The 31 T cell receptor beta chains listed next were all sequenced from one sample in a study of cytomegalovirus exposure and HLA in healthy donors. With 60 Vbeta and 13 Jbeta primers, the PCR was carried out. The data were produced by immunoSEQ multiplex PCR, yet TCRdb's version contains in-frame clones alone and is incomplete. The data contain about 130,000 clones, roughly 80% of them singletons. The sequenced material came from PBMCs. The source of these receptors is a girl aged 2 to 10 in good health and CMV-seronegative.

The CDR3 is CASSLFRGAGGNQPQHF. As DNA, the CDR3 is TGTGCCAGCAGCCTCTTTCGGGGGGCGGGCGGCAATCAGCCCCAGCATTTT. The chain combines TRBV5-6 with TRBJ1-5; D is possibly TRBD1 (6 bases). CDR3 length: 17 residues. Per germline, CDR1 SGHDT and CDR2 YYEEEE. The V end was cut by 4 bases, the J end by 2 bases, with 19 bases between.

J is TRBJ2-5 and V is TRBV27, with 9 bases lining up with TRBD2. The V segment lost 4 bases and the J segment 5 bases; nucleotides outside the gene matches: 5. The CDR3 is 14 amino acids. The germline V gene encodes CDR1 MNHEY and CDR2 SMNVEV (reference sequence). Here the CDR3 reads CASSYLAGTETQYF. CDR3 coding DNA: TGTGCCAGCAGTTATCTAGCGGGAACGGAGACCCAGTACTTC.

The chain recombines TRBV25-1 with TRBJ2-5, with 8 bases identical to TRBD1. From germline, CDR1 is MGHDK and CDR2 SYGVNS. This CDR3 spans 14 amino acids. J lost 5 bases, V lost 1 base, and 3 bases had no gene match. CDR3 region: CASSESGGGETQYF. The CDR3 coding sequence is TGTGCCAGCAGTGAATCAGGGGGCGGTGAGACCCAGTACTTC.

The J gene is TRBJ1-6, the V gene TRBV2; TRBD1 might be the D (5 bases). CDR3 length: 15 amino acids. Germline-derived CDR1 and CDR2 are SNHLY and FYNNEI. V shed 3 bases and J shed 3 bases, with 9 bases lying between them. The CDR3 here is CASSDAGGYNSPLHF. Written as DNA, the CDR3 is TGTGCCAGCAGTGACGCCGGGGGCTATAATTCACCCCTCCACTTT.

This sequence joins TRBV25-1 and TRBJ1-2; 7 bases agree with TRBD1. Per the germline V gene, CDR1 is MGHDK and CDR2 is SYGVNS. V trimming: 6 bases; J trimming: 2 bases; junction bases outside the gene matches: 3. This CDR3 is built from 13 residues. The CDR3 reads CASRKQGNYGYTF. Written as DNA, the CDR3 is TGTGCCAGCAGGAAACAGGGGAACTATGGCTACACCTTC.

J is TRBJ2-6 and V is TRBV11-3; TRBD1 aligns across 8 bases. The V segment lost 3 bases and the J segment 4 bases; nucleotides outside the gene matches: 5. The length of the CDR3 is 16 residues. The germline V gene has CDR1 SGHNT and CDR2 YENEEA. The DNA for the CDR3 is TGTGCCAGCAGCTTGGGGACAGGTTCCGGGGCCAACGTCCTGACTTTC. Translation: CASSLGTGSGANVLTF.

This chain connects TRBV12-5 to TRBJ2-3; 9 bases are shared with TRBD2. The germline V gene encodes CDR1 LGHNT and CDR2 FRNRAP. CDR3 size: 15 residues. V dropped 5 bases and J dropped 8; count of bases not matched to a gene: 11. The CDR3 DNA is TGTGCTAGTGGTCTGGGCGGGAGGGCCCAAGGTACGCAGTATTTT. As protein: CASGLGGRAQGTQYF.

This sequence joins TRBV7-2 and TRBJ2-5, with D perhaps matching TRBD1 (6 bases). With the DNA end fitting TRBJ2-7 better, the J assignment may be wrong. CDR3 size: 14 residues. Germline lookup yields CDR1 SGHTA and CDR2 FQGNSA. The CDR3 nucleotides are TGTGCCAGCACCTCAAAGGGGGTTACCTACGAGCAGTACTTC. It specifies CASTSKGVTYEQYF.

The rearrangement joins TRBV27 to TRBJ2-3, with TRBD2 matching 11 bases. V lost 1 base, J lost 4 bases, and 4 bases stayed unmatched. In germline, CDR1 is MNHEY, CDR2 SMNVEV (reference sequence). The CDR3 has 16 residues. The CDR3 DNA sequence: TGTGCCAGCAGTTTATTTAGCGGGAGGGCGGCAGATACGCAGTATTTT. It specifies CASSLFSGRAADTQYF.

The rearrangement uses TRBV19 and TRBJ1-3; 7 bases are a match to TRBD1. V shed 6 bases, J shed 0 bases, and the junction held 2 bases outside the gene matches. CDR1 is LNHDA and CDR2 is SQIVND in the germline V gene (reference sequence). The CDR3 is 14 amino acids. The CDR3 DNA follows: TGTGCCAGTAGGACAGGGTACTCTGGAAACACCATATATTTT. Protein product: CASRTGYSGNTIYF.

The rearrangement links TRBV11-2 to TRBJ2-7; no reliable D call. There are 13 residues in the CDR3. Germline loops: CDR1 SGHAT, CDR2 FQNNGV. V dropped 1 base and J dropped 5 bases, with 9 bases sitting between them. The CDR3 DNA follows: TGTGCCAGCAGCTTAGTTACTGTTCACGAGCAGTACTTC. This translates into CASSLVTVHEQYF.

The gene calls are TRBV28 and TRBJ2-1; 8 positions agree with TRBD1. The CDR3 is 16 residues long. Germline loops: CDR1 MDHEN, CDR2 SYDVKM. Unmatched junction bases numbered 5, after V lost 2 bases and J lost 2 bases. CDR3: CASSLGDRNAYNEQFF. DNA of the CDR3: TGTGCCAGCAGTTTAGGGGACAGGAATGCCTACAATGAGCAGTTCTTC.

The chain couples TRBV27 to TRBJ2-1; 9 positions agree with TRBD2. V shed 1 base, J shed 6 bases, and the junction held 10 bases outside the gene matches. CDR1 is MNHEY and CDR2 is SMNVEV in the germline V gene (reference sequence). CDR3 size: 17 residues. The DNA of the CDR3 is TGTGCCAGCAGTTTATTGGCGGGAGGGCCAGGGCCCAATGAGCAGTTCTTC. Amino acid sequence: CASSLLAGGPGPNEQFF.

The chain has TRBV6-5 and TRBJ2-7; 11 nucleotides align to TRBD2. The germline gives CDR1 MNHEY, CDR2 SVGAGI. Trimming cost V 4 bases and J 2 bases; bases outside gene matches: 4. This CDR3 comprises 15 residues. For the CDR3, the DNA is TGTGCCAGCAGTTTAGATAGCGGGGGGGCCTACGAGCAGTACTTC. Translating it yields CASSLDSGGAYEQYF.

The rearrangement links TRBV11-2 to TRBJ1-2, with a tentative D call TRBD1 (6 bases). V was cut by 2 bases and J by 8 bases, with 9 bases left in between. CDR1 and CDR2 from the germline V gene are SGHAT and FQNNGV. This CDR3 comprises 12 residues. In DNA, the CDR3 is TGTGCCAGCAGCTTACAGGGGACCGGCTACACCTTC. It translates to CASSLQGTGYTF. Based on the CDR3 plus reference TRBV11-2 and TRBJ1-2, the full variable domain is EAGVAQSPRYKIIEKRQSVAFWCNPISGHATLYWYQQILGQGPKLLIQFQNNGVVDDSQLPKDRFSAERLKGVDSTLKIQPAKLEDSAVYLCASSLQGTGYTFGSGTRLTVV.

V is TRBV4-2 and J is TRBJ2-7, with D tentatively TRBD1 (5 bases). The germline CDR1 and CDR2 sequences are LGHNA and YNFKEQ. The CDR3 runs 17 residues. V was clipped by 3 bases and J by 2 bases, with 20 bases between them. Here the CDR3 reads CASSHLKGVGRTYEQYF. In DNA form, the CDR3 reads TGTGCCAGCAGCCACTTAAAAGGGGTCGGCCGAACCTACGAGCAGTACTTC.

V usage is TRBV2 and J usage is TRBJ1-2; D is possibly TRBD1 (5 bases). The V gene lost 4 bases and the J gene lost 1 base, with 13 bases spanning the gap. The CDR3 totals 15 residues. Looked up from germline, CDR1 is SNHLY and CDR2 is FYNNEI. The CDR3, as DNA: TGTGCCAGCAGTGCCCTCAGGGAAAGTAACTATGGCTACACCTTC. Translating gives CASSALRESNYGYTF.

V gene TRBV19 combines with J gene TRBJ2-5; 9 nucleotides line up with TRBD2. V was pared by 3 bases and J by 5 bases, with 7 bases of the junction left unmatched. The germline CDR1 and CDR2 sequences are LNHDA and SQIVND (reference sequence). CDR3 length: 15 amino acids. The CDR3 sequence: CASSIRRGGGETQYF. DNA for the CDR3: TGTGCCAGTAGTATCCGGCGGGGGGGCGGGGAGACCCAGTACTTC.

The V call is TRBV10-2, the J call TRBJ2-5; D not certain. The V end lost 0 bases, the J end lost 4 bases, and 9 bases lay between the germline ends. CDR1 WSHSY and CDR2 SAAADI come from the germline V gene. The CDR3 totals 14 residues. In DNA, the CDR3 is TGCGCCAGCAGTGAGTCGCACTTAACAGAGACCCAGTACTTC. This codes for CASSESHLTETQYF.

This chain connects TRBV29-1 to TRBJ1-2; TRBD1 aligns across 8 bases. The CDR3 is 12 residues long. The germline V gene has CDR1 SQVTM and CDR2 ANQGSEA. The junction had 4 bases not matched to a gene; V was cut back by 7 bases and J by 3 bases. CDR3 nucleotides: TGCAGCGGGGTGACAGGGGACTATGGCTACACCTTC. Its protein is CSGVTGDYGYTF.

This clone showed up just a few times. The J gene is TRBJ2-1, the V gene TRBV19; 8 positions match TRBD2. V shed 4 bases and J 5 bases; nucleotides not matched to a gene: 13. The CDR3 totals 17 residues. CDR1 and CDR2 (germline): LNHDA, SQIVND (reference sequence). The CDR3 reads CASSKGPAGVLDNEQFF. CDR3 coding DNA: TGTGCCAGTAGTAAAGGGCCAGCGGGGGTCTTGGACAATGAGCAGTTCTTC.

A word on this clone: At one boundary the junction diverges from the germline segment, which might be a read error. The rearrangement uses TRBV7-7 and TRBJ2-7; 7 nucleotides line up with TRBD1. The CDR3 consists of 13 residues. Germline V lookup: CDR1 SSHAT, CDR2 FNYEAQ (reference sequence). The CDR3: CASSKTGSYEQYF. CDR3 coding DNA: TGTGCTAGCAGCAAGACAGGGTCCTACGAGCAGTACTTC. Looking up the rest from reference TRBV7-7 and TRBJ2-7 gives the full variable domain: GAGVSQSPRYKVTKRGQDVTLRCDPISSHATLYWYQQALGQGPEFLTYFNYEAQPDKSGLPSDRFSAERPEGSISTLTIQRTEQRDSAMYRCASSKTGSYEQYFGPGTRLTVT.

The chain couples TRBV25-1 to TRBJ1-3; TRBD1 might be the D (5 bases). Between the trimmed V and J ends, which lost 8 bases and 0 bases, there was a span of 11 bases. The CDR3 runs to 14 residues. The germline V gene has CDR1 MGHDK and CDR2 SYGVNS. CDR3 bases: TGTGCCAGCGGTTTTACAGGCTCTGGAAACACCATATATTTT. This sequence encodes CASGFTGSGNTIYF.

The gene calls are TRBV27 and TRBJ1-4; D unclear. CDR1 and CDR2 from the germline V gene are MNHEY and SMNVEV (reference sequence). The CDR3 runs 14 residues. The ends were cut back, 5 bases at V and 0 bases at J, with 7 bases in the middle. CDR3 bases: TGTGCCAGCAGTCTACTTGCAACTAATGAAAAACTGTTTTTT. Translation: CASSLLATNEKLFF.

J is TRBJ2-2 and V is TRBV5-1, with 11 bases that match TRBD1. Losses at the gene ends were 3 bases for V and 6 bases for J; bases not matched to a gene: 10. The CDR3 has 17 residues. Germline assignment: CDR1 SGHRS and CDR2 YFSETQ. The CDR3: CASSSLARGQGAGELFF. The CDR3 DNA follows: TGCGCCAGCAGCTCCCTGGCCCGGGGACAGGGGGCCGGGGAGCTGTTTTTT. Full variable domain (remainder filled in from reference TRBV5-1 and TRBJ2-2): KAGVTQTPRYLIKTRGQQVTLSCSPISGHRSVSWYQQTPGQGLQFLFEYFSETQRNKGNFPGRFSGRQFSNSRSEMNVSTLELGDSALYLCASSSLARGQGAGELFFGEGSRLTVL.

The chain is built from TRBV28 and TRBJ2-6; 7 positions agree with TRBD1. This CDR3 is 20 amino acids long. The J segment lost 0 bases and the V segment lost 6 bases, leaving 17 bases of the junction unmatched. Germline lookup yields CDR1 MDHEN and CDR2 SYDVKM. The CDR3, as DNA: TGTGCCAGCAGCCCCTCACTGGGGGACAGTCTTGACTCTGGGGCCAACGTCCTGACTTTC. Its protein is CASSPSLGDSLDSGANVLTF. The entire variable domain, with the rest obtained from reference TRBV28 and TRBJ2-6, is as follows: DVKVTQSSRYLVKRTGEKVFLECVQDMDHENMFWYRQDPGLGLRLIYFSYDVKMKEKGDIPEGYSVSREKKERFSLILESASTNQTSMYLCASSPSLGDSLDSGANVLTFGAGSRLTVL.

This rearrangement joins TRBV29-1 to TRBJ1-2, with 12 bases aligning to TRBD1. V shed 0 bases, J shed 6 bases, and the junction held 8 bases outside the gene matches. This CDR3 spans 16 amino acids. Germline V gene lookup returns CDR1 SQVTM and CDR2 ANQGSEA. Written as DNA, the CDR3 is TGCAGCGTTGAAGATCAGGGACAGGGGGCGCGAAATGGCTACACCTTC. Translating it yields CSVEDQGQGARNGYTF. The variable domain in full, completed from reference TRBV29-1 and TRBJ1-2, reads SAVISQKPSRDICQRGTSLTIQCQVDSQVTMMFWYRQQPGQSLTLIATANQGSEATYESGFVIDKFPISRPNLTFSTLTVSNMSPEDSSIYLCSVEDQGQGARNGYTFGSGTRLTVV.

The chain carries TRBV11-2 and TRBJ2-7; 7 bases align to TRBD2. The CDR3 is 14 residues long. Trimming removed 4 bases from V and 5 bases from J; junction bases left unmatched: 8. Germline CDR1 reads SGHAT; CDR2 reads FQNNGV. Here the CDR3 DNA reads TGTGCCAGCAGCTCGGCGGGGGTTTTGAACGAGCAGTACTTC. Protein product: CASSSAGVLNEQYF. The variable domain in full, completed from reference TRBV11-2 and TRBJ2-7, reads EAGVAQSPRYKIIEKRQSVAFWCNPISGHATLYWYQQILGQGPKLLIQFQNNGVVDDSQLPKDRFSAERLKGVDSTLKIQPAKLEDSAVYLCASSSAGVLNEQYFGPGTRLTVT.

V and J are TRBV14 and TRBJ1-2, with TRBD1 matching over 9 bases. CDR1 is SGHDN, CDR2 FVKESK, per germline. Trimming cost V 3 bases and J 4 bases; bases outside gene matches: 0. The CDR3 covers 13 residues. As DNA, the CDR3 is TGTGCCAGCAGCCAGGGACAGGGCTATGGCTACACCTTC. Translation gives CASSQGQGYGYTF.

A remark on this clone: The junction departs from germline at one end; a sequencing error may be responsible. The chain is built from TRBV7-7 and TRBJ2-3; possibly TRBD2 for D (6 bases). The CDR3 has 15 residues. CDR1 and CDR2 (germline): SSHAT, FNYEAQ (reference sequence). The CDR3, as DNA: TGTGCTAGCAGCCCGGGCCGGGGGTTGGCAGATACGCAGTATTTT. Protein: CASSPGRGLADTQYF.

The chain employs TRBV14 and TRBJ1-6; D is uncertain. Germline CDR1 is SGHDN and CDR2 is FVKESK. V was trimmed by 3 bases and J by 9 bases, leaving 21 bases between them. This CDR3 is 17 amino acids long. The CDR3, as DNA: TGTGCCAGCAGCCACTCAGTCGGTCCGACAAGAAGTTCACCCCTCCACTTT. Its protein is CASSHSVGPTRSSPLHF.